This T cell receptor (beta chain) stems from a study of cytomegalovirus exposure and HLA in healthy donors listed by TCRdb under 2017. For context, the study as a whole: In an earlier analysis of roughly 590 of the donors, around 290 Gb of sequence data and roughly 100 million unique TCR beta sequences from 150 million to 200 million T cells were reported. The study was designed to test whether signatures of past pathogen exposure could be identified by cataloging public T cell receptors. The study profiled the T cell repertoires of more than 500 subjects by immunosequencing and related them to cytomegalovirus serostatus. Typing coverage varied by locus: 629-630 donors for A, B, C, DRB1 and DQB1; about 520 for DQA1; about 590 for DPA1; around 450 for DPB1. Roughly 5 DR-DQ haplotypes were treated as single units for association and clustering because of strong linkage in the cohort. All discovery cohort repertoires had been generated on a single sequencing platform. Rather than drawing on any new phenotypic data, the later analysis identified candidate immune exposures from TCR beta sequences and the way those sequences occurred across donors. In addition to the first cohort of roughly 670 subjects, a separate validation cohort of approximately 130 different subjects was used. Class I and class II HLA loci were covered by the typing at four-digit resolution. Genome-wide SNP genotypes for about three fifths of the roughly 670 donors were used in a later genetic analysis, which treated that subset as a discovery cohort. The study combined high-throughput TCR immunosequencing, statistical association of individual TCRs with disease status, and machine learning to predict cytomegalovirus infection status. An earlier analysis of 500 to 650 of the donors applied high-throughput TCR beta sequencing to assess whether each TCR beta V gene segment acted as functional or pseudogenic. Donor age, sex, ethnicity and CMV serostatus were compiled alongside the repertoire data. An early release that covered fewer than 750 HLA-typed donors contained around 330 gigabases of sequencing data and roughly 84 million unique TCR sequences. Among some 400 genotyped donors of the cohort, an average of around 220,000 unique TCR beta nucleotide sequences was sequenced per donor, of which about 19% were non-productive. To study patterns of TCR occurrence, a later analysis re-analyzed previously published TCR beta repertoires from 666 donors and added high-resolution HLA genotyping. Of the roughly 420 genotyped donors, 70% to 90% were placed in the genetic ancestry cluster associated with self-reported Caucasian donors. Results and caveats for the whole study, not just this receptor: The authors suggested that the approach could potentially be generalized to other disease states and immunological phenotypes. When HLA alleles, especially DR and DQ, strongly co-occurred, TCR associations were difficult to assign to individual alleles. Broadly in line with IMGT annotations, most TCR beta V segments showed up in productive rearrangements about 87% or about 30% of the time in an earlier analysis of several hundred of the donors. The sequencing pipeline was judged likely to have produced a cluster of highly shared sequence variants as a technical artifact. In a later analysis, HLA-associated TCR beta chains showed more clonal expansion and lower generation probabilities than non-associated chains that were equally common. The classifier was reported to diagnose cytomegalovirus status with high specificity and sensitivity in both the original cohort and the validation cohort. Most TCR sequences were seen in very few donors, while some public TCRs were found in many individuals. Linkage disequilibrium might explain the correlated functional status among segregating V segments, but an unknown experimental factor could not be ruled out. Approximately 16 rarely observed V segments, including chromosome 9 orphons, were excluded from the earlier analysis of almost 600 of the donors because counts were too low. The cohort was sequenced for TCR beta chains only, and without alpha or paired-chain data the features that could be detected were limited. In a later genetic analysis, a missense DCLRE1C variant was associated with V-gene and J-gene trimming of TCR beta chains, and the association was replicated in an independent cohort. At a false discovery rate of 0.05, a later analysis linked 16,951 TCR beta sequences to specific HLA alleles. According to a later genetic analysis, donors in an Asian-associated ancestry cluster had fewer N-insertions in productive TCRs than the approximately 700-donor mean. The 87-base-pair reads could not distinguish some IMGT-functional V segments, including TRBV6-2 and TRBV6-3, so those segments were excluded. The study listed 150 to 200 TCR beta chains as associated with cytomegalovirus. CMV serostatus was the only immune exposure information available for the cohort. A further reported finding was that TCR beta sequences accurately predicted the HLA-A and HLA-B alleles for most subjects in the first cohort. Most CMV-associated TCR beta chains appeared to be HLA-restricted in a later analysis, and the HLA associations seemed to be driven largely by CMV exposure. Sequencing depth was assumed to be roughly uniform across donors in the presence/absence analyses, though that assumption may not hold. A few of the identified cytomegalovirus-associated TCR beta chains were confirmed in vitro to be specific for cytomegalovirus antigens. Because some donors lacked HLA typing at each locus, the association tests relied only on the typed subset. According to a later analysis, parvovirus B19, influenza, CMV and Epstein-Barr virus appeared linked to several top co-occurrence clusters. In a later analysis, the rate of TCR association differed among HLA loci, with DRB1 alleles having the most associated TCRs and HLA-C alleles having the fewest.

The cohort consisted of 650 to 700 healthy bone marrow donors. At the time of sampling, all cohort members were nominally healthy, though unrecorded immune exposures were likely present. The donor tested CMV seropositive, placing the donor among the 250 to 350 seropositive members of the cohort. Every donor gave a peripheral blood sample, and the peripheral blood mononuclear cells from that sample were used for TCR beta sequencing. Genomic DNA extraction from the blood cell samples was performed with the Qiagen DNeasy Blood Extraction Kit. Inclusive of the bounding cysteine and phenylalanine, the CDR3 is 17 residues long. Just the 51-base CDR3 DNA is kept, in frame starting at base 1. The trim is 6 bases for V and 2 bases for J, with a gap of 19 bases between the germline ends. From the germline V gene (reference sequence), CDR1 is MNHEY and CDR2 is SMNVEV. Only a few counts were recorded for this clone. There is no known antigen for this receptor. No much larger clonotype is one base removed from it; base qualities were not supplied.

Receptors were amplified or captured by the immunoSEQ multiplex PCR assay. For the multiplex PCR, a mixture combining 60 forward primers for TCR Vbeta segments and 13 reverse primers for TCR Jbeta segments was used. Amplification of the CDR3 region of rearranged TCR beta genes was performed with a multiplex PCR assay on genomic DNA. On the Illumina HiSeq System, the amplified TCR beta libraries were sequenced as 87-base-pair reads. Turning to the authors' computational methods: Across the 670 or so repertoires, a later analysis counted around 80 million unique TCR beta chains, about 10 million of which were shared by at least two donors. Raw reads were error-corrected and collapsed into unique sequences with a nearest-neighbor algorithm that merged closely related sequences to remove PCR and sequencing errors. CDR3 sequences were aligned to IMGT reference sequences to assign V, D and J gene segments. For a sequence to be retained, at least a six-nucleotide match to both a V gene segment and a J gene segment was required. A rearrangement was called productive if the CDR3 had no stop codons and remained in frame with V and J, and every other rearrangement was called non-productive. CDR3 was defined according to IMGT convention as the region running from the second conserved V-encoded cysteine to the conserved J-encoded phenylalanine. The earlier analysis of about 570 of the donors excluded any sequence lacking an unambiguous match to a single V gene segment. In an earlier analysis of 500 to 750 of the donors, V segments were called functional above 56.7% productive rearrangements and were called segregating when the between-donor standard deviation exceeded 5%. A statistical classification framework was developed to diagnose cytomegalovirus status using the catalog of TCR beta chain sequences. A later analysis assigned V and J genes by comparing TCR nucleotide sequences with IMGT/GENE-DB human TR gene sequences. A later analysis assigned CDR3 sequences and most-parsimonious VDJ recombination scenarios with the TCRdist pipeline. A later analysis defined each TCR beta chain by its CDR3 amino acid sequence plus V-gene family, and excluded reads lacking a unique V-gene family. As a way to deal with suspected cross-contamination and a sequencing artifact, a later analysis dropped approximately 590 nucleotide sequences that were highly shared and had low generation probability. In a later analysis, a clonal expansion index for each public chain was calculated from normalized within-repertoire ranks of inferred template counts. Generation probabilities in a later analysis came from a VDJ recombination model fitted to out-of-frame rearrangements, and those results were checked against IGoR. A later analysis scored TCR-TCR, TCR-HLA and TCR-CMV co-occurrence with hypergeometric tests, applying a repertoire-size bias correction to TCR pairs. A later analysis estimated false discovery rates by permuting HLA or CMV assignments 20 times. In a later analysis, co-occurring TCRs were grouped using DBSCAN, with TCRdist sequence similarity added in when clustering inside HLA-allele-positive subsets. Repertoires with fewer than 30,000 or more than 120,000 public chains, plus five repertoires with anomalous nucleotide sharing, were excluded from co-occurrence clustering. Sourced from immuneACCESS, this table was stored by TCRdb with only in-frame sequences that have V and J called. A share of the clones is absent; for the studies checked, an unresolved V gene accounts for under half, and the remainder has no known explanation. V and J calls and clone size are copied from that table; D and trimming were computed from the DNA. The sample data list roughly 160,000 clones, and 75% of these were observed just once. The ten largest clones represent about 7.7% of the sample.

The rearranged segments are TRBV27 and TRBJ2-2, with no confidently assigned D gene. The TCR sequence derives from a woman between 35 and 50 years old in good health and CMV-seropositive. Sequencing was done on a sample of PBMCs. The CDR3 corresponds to CASSHLDNRANTGELFF. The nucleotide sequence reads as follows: TGTGCCAGCAGCCACCTTGACAACCGCGCCAACACCGGGGAGCTGTTTTTT.